This T cell receptor (beta chain) comes out of a study of cytomegalovirus exposure and HLA in healthy donors. Study background: Sequencing of about 179 million T cells in an earlier analysis found under 120 million unique TCR beta sequences. General study findings and limits: Later analysis identified several of the most significant clusters that appeared linked to common viral pathogens. A previous analysis found most TCR beta V segments productive roughly 87% or roughly 30% of the time.

This clone was detected a few times. The antigen is unknown. The PCR employed 60 Vbeta primers together with 13 Jbeta primers. Under the authors' procedure: Later, an analysis found 75 million to 90 million unique TCR beta chains, and about 10 million of these were shared. Sequencing used immunoSEQ multiplex PCR; TCRdb keeps in-frame clones, though not all of them. V and J calls and clone size are those listed in that table; D and trimming were worked out from the DNA. The repertoire holds 200,000 to 300,000 clones, with 70% to 90% as singletons. Sequences were obtained from PBMCs. The receptor's source is a girl between 2 and 10 years old in good health and CMV-seronegative.

The CDR3 loop is CASSSPGQALPQHF. In nucleotides, the CDR3 is TGTGCCAGCAGCTCTCCGGGACAAGCCTTGCCCCAGCATTTT. This chain uses TRBV7-9 with TRBJ1-5, with a weak D call TRBD1 (6 bases). The germline V gene has CDR1 SEHNR and CDR2 FQNEAQ (reference sequence). Trimming took off 4 bases at V and 9 bases at J, with 16 bases between the two ends. The CDR3 has 14 residues.